Each of the 19 T cell receptor beta chains below was sequenced from the same sample in a study of blood T cell repertoires in COVID-19. Repertoires were generated with immunoSEQ multiplex PCR, while TCRdb's copy carries only in-frame clones and drops some. The sample records roughly 250,000 clones, about nine tenths being singletons. Material for sequencing was PBMCs or T cells enriched from blood (not recorded which). The receptors stem from a young woman who had recovered from COVID-19.

J is TRBJ1-1 and V is TRBV18; 7 positions match TRBD1. Per germline, CDR1 KGHSH and CDR2 LQKENI. V lost 3 bases to trimming and J lost 0 bases; unmatched junction nucleotides: 4. The CDR3 contains 15 residues. In nucleotides, the CDR3 is TGTGCCAGCTCACCTCGGGACAGCATGAACACTGAAGCTTTCTTT. This codes for CASSPRDSMNTEAFF.

The genes are TRBV7-9 and TRBJ1-5; unclear D gene. Germline CDR1 reads SEHNR; CDR2 reads FQNEAQ (reference sequence). V was clipped by 1 base and J by 6 bases, with 13 bases between them. The CDR3 covers 15 residues. CDR3 amino acids: CASSLGTRSGQPQHF. As DNA, the CDR3 is TGTGCCAGCAGCTTAGGAACCCGCTCGGGTCAGCCCCAGCATTTT.

The chain has TRBV7-9 and TRBJ1-3; 7 positions agree with TRBD1. After removal of 7 bases from V and 4 bases from J, the junction contained 4 bases not matched to a gene. CDR3 length equals 13 residues. CDR1 SEHNR and CDR2 FQNEAQ come from the germline V gene (reference sequence). CDR3 sequence: CASTEGAGNTIYF. The CDR3 coding sequence is TGTGCCAGCACTGAGGGGGCGGGAAACACCATATATTTT.

The gene calls are TRBV13 and TRBJ2-3, with TRBD2 identical over 9 bases. Germline V gene lookup returns CDR1 PRHDT and CDR2 FYEKMQ (reference sequence). This CDR3 contains 14 residues. V lost 4 bases and J lost 5; bases outside the gene matches: 4. DNA for the CDR3: TGTGCCAGCAGCTCTCAAGCGGGGGGAGATACGCAGTATTTT. Its protein is CASSSQAGGDTQYF.

This clone is a singleton in its sample. The chain recombines TRBV5-5 with TRBJ1-2, with D perhaps matching TRBD1 (5 bases). Germline CDR1 is SGHKS and CDR2 is YYEKEE (reference sequence). Trimming cost V 1 base and J 0 bases, with 10 bases left between them. The CDR3 totals 15 residues. CDR3 DNA: TGTGCCAGCAGCTTGTACCGCAGGGCTAACTATGGCTACACCTTC. This sequence encodes CASSLYRRANYGYTF.

This clone was recorded a few times. The J gene is TRBJ1-5, the V gene TRBV28; D gene ambiguous. The CDR3 is made up of 13 amino acids. In germline, CDR1 is MDHEN, CDR2 SYDVKM. Trimming took off 4 bases at V and 7 bases at J, with 11 bases between the two ends. The CDR3 nucleotides are TGTGCCAGCAGTTACTCCCTCACCCAGCCCCAGCATTTT. It is translated as CASSYSLTQPQHF. Full variable domain (outside the CDR3, taken from reference TRBV28 and TRBJ1-5): DVKVTQSSRYLVKRTGEKVFLECVQDMDHENMFWYRQDPGLGLRLIYFSYDVKMKEKGDIPEGYSVSREKKERFSLILESASTNQTSMYLCASSYSLTQPQHFGDGTRLSIL.

The chain employs TRBV5-6 and TRBJ2-3; 7 bases align to TRBD2. Germline CDR1 and CDR2: SGHDT and YYEEEE. Germline trimming cut 1 base from V and 1 base from J; bases unmatched to any gene: 12. The CDR3 has 18 residues. The CDR3 is CASSLWAGPRGGTDTQYF. The CDR3 nucleotides read TGTGCCAGCAGCTTGTGGGCAGGCCCCCGGGGGGGCACAGATACGCAGTATTTT.

The V call is TRBV10-3, the J call TRBJ1-5; 9 positions match TRBD1. V was clipped by 6 bases and J by 4 bases; unmatched bases: 7. Germline V lookup: CDR1 ENHRY, CDR2 SYGVKD. The CDR3 covers 15 residues. CDR3 nucleotides: TGTGCCATCAGATCGGGACAGGGAGGAAATCAGCCCCAGCATTTT. Amino acids: CAIRSGQGGNQPQHF.

V usage is TRBV27 and J usage is TRBJ2-7, with 7 bases aligning to TRBD1. From germline, CDR1 is MNHEY and CDR2 SMNVEV (reference sequence). CDR3 length equals 14 residues. J lost 1 base, V lost 5 bases, and 5 bases had no gene match. CDR3 sequence: CASSRPGGSYEQYF. The CDR3 nucleotides are TGTGCCAGCAGTAGACCAGGGGGATCCTACGAGCAGTACTTC.

The chain links TRBV7-9 to TRBJ1-4; 8 bases align to TRBD1. The CDR3 length is 15 residues. Germline V lookup: CDR1 SEHNR, CDR2 FQNEAQ (reference sequence). V shed 5 bases, J shed 8 bases, and the junction held 10 bases outside the gene matches. The CDR3, as DNA: TGTGCCAGCAGCCCCCTCCAGGGGGCACAGGAAAAACTGTTTTTT. Translated, it gives CASSPLQGAQEKLFF.

V and J are TRBV7-2 and TRBJ2-3, with 8 bases matching TRBD2. Germline lookup yields CDR1 SGHTA and CDR2 FQGNSA. This CDR3 comprises 16 residues. Germline trimming cut 3 bases from V and 8 bases from J; bases unmatched to any gene: 13. CDR3 sequence reads: CASSFYPGGGSGTQYF. The CDR3, as DNA: TGTGCCAGCAGCTTTTACCCCGGGGGGGGATCTGGTACGCAGTATTTT.

The J gene is TRBJ2-7, the V gene TRBV6-1, with TRBD1 matching over 9 bases. V lost 4 bases to trimming and J lost 2 bases; unmatched junction nucleotides: 9. CDR3 size: 16 residues. Germline loops: CDR1 MNHNS, CDR2 SASEGT. The CDR3 loop reads CASSAGTGGSPYEQYF. DNA of the CDR3: TGTGCCAGCAGTGCGGGAACAGGGGGCTCGCCCTACGAGCAGTACTTC.

The chain uses TRBV24-1 and TRBJ1-2; 10 bases agree with TRBD1. Germline loops: CDR1 KGHDR, CDR2 SFDVKD. CDR3 length equals 15 residues. J was trimmed by 3 bases and V by 5 bases; bases with no gene match: 5. The CDR3 here is CATSGWDRGDYGYTF. DNA of the CDR3: TGTGCCACCAGTGGCTGGGACAGGGGAGACTATGGCTACACCTTC.

The chain recombines TRBV18 with TRBJ1-4; D is ambiguous. V was shortened by 6 bases and J by 0 bases, with 5 bases between the two germline ends. The CDR3 contains 13 residues. Germline V gene data show CDR1 as KGHSH and CDR2 as LQKENI. The chain's CDR3 is CASSHPTNEKLFF. DNA of the CDR3: TGTGCCAGCTCCCATCCAACTAATGAAAAACTGTTTTTT.

The chain links TRBV7-9 to TRBJ2-3; 9 positions match TRBD2. The CDR3 loop spans 13 amino acids. Germline V gene lookup returns CDR1 SEHNR and CDR2 FQNEAQ (reference sequence). The CDR3 DNA is TGTGCGAGCGGGACTAGCTATTTGTATACGCAGTATTTT. Translated: CASGTSYLYTQYF.

This sequence joins TRBV11-2 and TRBJ2-7; perhaps TRBD1 as D (6 bases). The CDR3 has 16 residues. The V gene's germline CDR1 is SGHAT and CDR2 FQNNGV. Trimming removed 2 bases from V and 4 bases from J, with 18 bases in between. CDR3 sequence reads: CASSLTPGEFVYEQYF. CDR3 coding DNA: TGTGCCAGCAGCTTAACCCCAGGGGAATTCGTTTACGAGCAGTACTTC.

V usage is TRBV4-3 and J usage is TRBJ1-5; unclear D gene. Germline loops: CDR1 LGHNA, CDR2 YSLEER. The CDR3 runs 15 residues. V was shortened by 4 bases and J by 3 bases, with 13 bases between the two germline ends. DNA of the CDR3: TGCGCCAGCAGCCCAAGTCCAGGATCCAATCAGCCCCAGCATTTT. As protein: CASSPSPGSNQPQHF.

The J gene is TRBJ1-2, the V gene TRBV7-2, with a weak D call TRBD1 (6 bases). Germline V gene lookup returns CDR1 SGHTA and CDR2 FQGNSA. Trimming left V 5 bases short and J 7 bases short, with 17 bases between. The CDR3 covers 14 residues. CDR3 in DNA: TGTGCCAGCAGCCCTGATTGGGGAGGGGGTGGCTACACCTTC. It codes for CASSPDWGGGGYTF.

The chain joins TRBV5-8 to TRBJ1-4, with 9 positions matching TRBD1. The CDR3 sequence is 14 residues long. From germline, CDR1 is SGHTS and CDR2 YDEGEE. After removal of 4 bases from V and 8 bases from J, the junction contained 6 bases not matched to a gene. CDR3 in amino acids: CASSPRQGGEKLFF. The CDR3 nucleotides are TGTGCCAGCAGCCCGCGACAGGGGGGGGAAAAACTGTTTTTT.